Below are 24 T cell receptor beta chains sequenced from a single sample in a study of T-cell memory formation after mild COVID-19. Each CDR3 protein gets one entry after TCRdb re-called the 5' RACE reads with MiXCR. Of 550,000 to 600,000 distinct CDR3 sequences detected, about 18% appear once; the ten largest clones hold roughly 7.7%. Sequenced input: PBMCs or a T cell subset sorted from them (not recorded which). These receptors were taken from an adult woman who had mild COVID-19 (a few samples of this study predate the infection). Cell type and time point are not known.

There are a few counts of this clonotype. This chain links TRBV10-3 with TRBJ2-7; TRBD2 might be the D (5 bases). Trimming removed 8 bases at V and 0 bases at J, with 14 bases between. The CDR3 totals 14 residues. CDR1 and CDR2 (germline): ENHRY, SYGVKD. CDR3 sequence: CAIAGKGASYEQYF. CDR3 coding DNA: TGTGCCATCGCCGGAAAGGGAGCCTCCTACGAGCAGTACTTC.

This clonotype occurred a few times. The V and J genes are TRBV7-9 and TRBJ1-2; D remains unclear. The V end lost 1 base, the J end lost 4 bases, and 7 bases lay between the germline ends. Germline V gene data show CDR1 as SEHNR and CDR2 as FQNEAQ (reference sequence). This CDR3 contains 13 residues. CDR3 in amino acids: CASSLEGFYGYTF. The CDR3, as DNA: TGTGCCAGCAGCTTAGAAGGTTTCTATGGCTACACCTTC.

This sequence joins TRBV6-6 and TRBJ2-5; 8 positions agree with TRBD1. The CDR3 is 16 residues long. Germline V lookup: CDR1 MNHNY, CDR2 SVGAGI (reference sequence). J gave up 1 base and V 5 bases, and 9 bases lay outside the gene matches. As DNA, the CDR3 is TGTGCCAGCAGTCGCGGACAGGGCTCCTTCCAAGAGACCCAGTACTTC. It specifies CASSRGQGSFQETQYF.

The CDR3 DNA follows: TGTGCCAGCAGCGTAGGCAGACAGGGTGACGGCTACACCTTC. Translating it yields CASSVGRQGDGYTF. This sequence joins TRBV9 and TRBJ1-2; 7 bases fit TRBD1. The CDR3 runs 14 residues. V trimming: 0 bases; J trimming: 8 bases; junction bases outside the gene matches: 7. Germline values: CDR1 SGDLS, CDR2 YYNGEE.

This clonotype was seen only a few times. CDR3 in amino acids: CASSQDNQNTQYF. The DNA for the CDR3 is TGTGCCAGCAGCCAAGACAACCAGAATACGCAGTATTTT. The chain has TRBV14 and TRBJ2-3, with D unclear. There are 13 residues in the CDR3. CDR1 SGHDN and CDR2 FVKESK come from the germline V gene. The V gene lost 0 bases and the J gene lost 7 bases, with 8 bases spanning the gap.

The chain uses TRBV5-6 and TRBJ2-5, with D unclear. The V and J ends lost 1 base and 5 bases respectively, with 12 bases between them. Germline V gene sequence: CDR1 SGHDT, CDR2 YYEEEE. The CDR3 covers 14 residues. Here the CDR3 reads CASSLWVDVETQYF. The CDR3 bases are TGTGCCAGCAGCTTGTGGGTCGATGTTGAGACCCAGTACTTC. Looking up the rest from reference TRBV5-6 and TRBJ2-5 gives the full variable domain: DAGVTQSPTHLIKTRGQQVTLRCSPKSGHDTVSWYQQALGQGPQFIFQYYEEEERQRGNFPDRFSGHQFPNYSSELNVNALLLGDSALYLCASSLWVDVETQYFGPGTRLLVL.

CDR3 nucleotides: TGTGCCAGCAGGGGGGGGACAGGGAACTCACCCCTCCACTTT. Protein: CASRGGTGNSPLHF. The rearrangement uses TRBV7-2 and TRBJ1-6, with 9 nucleotides matching TRBD1. V dropped 6 bases and J dropped 10; count of bases not matched to a gene: 7. Germline lookup yields CDR1 SGHTA and CDR2 FQGNSA. The CDR3 is made up of 14 amino acids.

The chain combines TRBV7-3 with TRBJ1-1; tentatively, D is TRBD1 (5 bases). From germline, CDR1 is SGHTA and CDR2 FQGTGA. The ends were cut back, 3 bases at V and 11 bases at J, with 16 bases in the middle. CDR3 length equals 13 residues. CDR3: CASSLLEGQEAFF. CDR3 nucleotide sequence: TGTGCCAGCAGCTTGCTGGAGGGGCAGGAGGCTTTCTTT.

This rearrangement joins TRBV7-3 to TRBJ2-1; 7 bases are shared with TRBD2. Germline V gives CDR1 SGHTA, CDR2 FQGTGA. The trim removed 0 bases at V and 2 bases at J, leaving 13 bases unmatched. The CDR3 has 19 residues. The CDR3 here is CASSLTPLDEGGPYNEQFF. CDR3 nucleotide sequence: TGTGCCAGCAGCTTAACCCCACTCGATGAGGGAGGGCCCTACAATGAGCAGTTCTTC.

This clonotype was counted between two and nine times. The chain has TRBV10-3 and TRBJ1-1; 8 positions match TRBD1. V shed 8 bases, J shed 1 base, and the junction held 3 bases outside the gene matches. Germline CDR1 ENHRY, CDR2 SYGVKD. This CDR3 has 13 residues. The CDR3 region has the DNA TGTGCCATCGTAGGACAGGGGAACACTGAAGCTTTCTTT. Its translation: CAIVGQGNTEAFF.

This clonotype was detected only a few times. V is TRBV30 and J is TRBJ2-3; 7 bases are a match to TRBD1. Per the germline V gene, CDR1 is GTSNPN and CDR2 is SVGIG (reference sequence). The CDR3 runs 14 residues. V lost 5 bases, J lost 2 bases, and 7 bases stayed unmatched. This CDR3 is CAWEGAWDTDTQYF. CDR3 DNA: TGTGCCTGGGAGGGGGCTTGGGACACAGATACGCAGTATTTT.

This clonotype was picked up many times. The chain couples TRBV5-6 to TRBJ2-1; D is uncertain. Deletions cut 0 bases from V and 5 bases from J, with 21 bases between. This CDR3 comprises 18 residues. Germline values: CDR1 SGHDT, CDR2 YYEEEE. CDR3 sequence (DNA): TGTGCCAGCAGCTTGGTGGTAGTCCAGCCCATCACTAACAATGAGCAGTTCTTC. Amino acids: CASSLVVVQPITNNEQFF.

The chain recombines TRBV12-3 or TRBV12-4 with TRBJ1-2; TRBD1 matches 8 bases. With 3 bases clipped from V and 7 bases from J, the junction kept 13 bases outside the gene matches. The CDR3 has 16 amino acids. The CDR3 protein is CASSFDGTGAQRGYTF. The DNA for the CDR3 is TGTGCCAGCAGTTTCGACGGGACAGGCGCTCAGCGTGGCTACACCTTC.

This chain's CDR3 is CSAREPTVGGYTF. CDR3 DNA: TGCAGTGCTAGAGAGCCGACAGTGGGCGGCTACACCTTC. The V and J genes are TRBV20-1 and TRBJ1-2; tentatively, D is TRBD1 (5 bases). The length of the CDR3 is 13 residues. CDR1 DFQATT and CDR2 SNEGSKA come from the germline V gene (reference sequence). V lost 0 bases, J lost 8 bases, and 13 bases lay in between.

The chain combines TRBV10-2 with TRBJ2-3; 7 bases are a match to TRBD2. The CDR3 consists of 15 residues. V was clipped by 3 bases and J by 7 bases; unmatched bases: 10. The germline V gene has CDR1 WSHSY and CDR2 SAAADI. CDR3 sequence: CASSDSLDGGNTQYF. The CDR3 coding sequence is TGCGCCAGCAGTGATTCGCTAGACGGGGGGAATACGCAGTATTTT.

V usage is TRBV4-1 and J usage is TRBJ1-2, with 7 bases identical to TRBD1. Per the germline V gene, CDR1 is MGHRA and CDR2 is YSYEKL. J lost 5 bases, V lost 2 bases, and 11 bases had no gene match. The CDR3 is made up of 16 amino acids. CDR3 in amino acids: CASSQTVGQQLYGYTF. The CDR3 nucleotides are TGCGCCAGCAGCCAAACCGTGGGACAGCAACTTTATGGCTACACCTTC.

The sample holds a few counts of this clonotype. The chain recombines TRBV5-1 with TRBJ2-5, with a possible D match to TRBD2 (6 bases). Trimming cost V 3 bases and J 5 bases, with 20 bases left between them. Germline CDR1 reads SGHRS; CDR2 reads YFSETQ. The CDR3 sequence is 16 residues long. The CDR3 loop reads CASSYSTTGVAETQYF. For the CDR3, the DNA is TGCGCCAGCAGCTATAGTACGACGGGAGTCGCGGAGACCCAGTACTTC.

The rearrangement links TRBV2 to TRBJ2-3, with TRBD2 identical over 10 bases. V was clipped by 5 bases and J by 11 bases; unmatched bases: 7. The CDR3 covers 13 residues. Germline V CDR1 and CDR2: SNHLY, FYNNEI. The CDR3 region has the DNA TGTGCCAGCAGTCTTCTAGCGGGGGTCGGGCAGTATTTT. Its protein is CASSLLAGVGQYF.

There are a few counts of this clonotype. This chain links TRBV5-1 with TRBJ2-3; D may match TRBD1 or TRBD2 (6 bases each). The CDR3 loop spans 16 amino acids. Germline V lookup: CDR1 SGHRS, CDR2 YFSETQ. Between the trimmed V and J ends, which lost 5 bases and 0 bases, there was a span of 16 bases. CDR3 nucleotides: TGCGCCAGCAGACCCTTAGGGGGGTTGAGCACAGATACGCAGTATTTT. Translating gives CASRPLGGLSTDTQYF.

The chain employs TRBV20-1 and TRBJ2-3; TRBD2 is a possible D gene (6 bases). Trimming stripped 3 bases from V and 6 bases from J, with 10 bases between. Germline V gene sequence: CDR1 DFQATT, CDR2 SNEGSKA (reference sequence). The CDR3 extends over 12 amino acids. The CDR3 spells CSASRRADTQYF. CDR3 DNA sequence: TGCAGTGCTAGTAGGAGGGCGGATACGCAGTATTTT.

This rearrangement joins TRBV5-1 to TRBJ1-2; D perhaps matches TRBD1 (6 bases). The CDR3 is 14 residues long. V lost 4 bases to trimming and J lost 7 bases, with 17 bases between them. CDR1 and CDR2 (germline): SGHRS, YFSETQ. The CDR3 DNA is TGCGCCAGCAGCCCAAGGGACAAGGATGGTGGCTACACCTTC. Translating gives CASSPRDKDGGYTF. The full variable domain, with the rest looked up from reference TRBV5-1 and TRBJ1-2, is KAGVTQTPRYLIKTRGQQVTLSCSPISGHRSVSWYQQTPGQGLQFLFEYFSETQRNKGNFPGRFSGRQFSNSRSEMNVSTLELGDSALYLCASSPRDKDGGYTFGSGTRLTVV.

This clonotype was counted only a few times. The V gene is TRBV6-2 or TRBV6-3, the J gene TRBJ2-2; D is uncertain. V shed 2 bases and J shed 4 bases, with 14 bases lying between them. CDR1 MNHEY and CDR2 SVGEGT come from the germline V gene. The CDR3 consists of 16 residues. The DNA of the CDR3 is TGTGCCAGCAGTTACGGGCTCGGGCTATCCACCGGGGAGCTGTTTTTT. This sequence encodes CASSYGLGLSTGELFF.

The chain recombines TRBV12-3 or TRBV12-4 with TRBJ1-1; D is ambiguous. The CDR3 has 12 amino acids. The germline V and J ends were trimmed by 4 bases and 7 bases, with 10 bases remaining between them. The CDR3, as DNA: TGTGCCAGCAGTTCCCGACCCCTTGAAGCTTTCTTT. This encodes CASSSRPLEAFF.

In this sample, this clonotype turned up a few times. The chain has TRBV20-1 and TRBJ2-4; maybe TRBD1 (6 bases). The CDR3 length is 11 residues. The V gene lost 7 bases and the J gene lost 10 bases, with 14 bases spanning the gap. Germline CDR1 DFQATT, CDR2 SNEGSKA (reference sequence). The CDR3 nucleotides are TGCAGTGGAGCGGACAGTTATATTCAGTACTTC. It codes for CSGADSYIQYF.